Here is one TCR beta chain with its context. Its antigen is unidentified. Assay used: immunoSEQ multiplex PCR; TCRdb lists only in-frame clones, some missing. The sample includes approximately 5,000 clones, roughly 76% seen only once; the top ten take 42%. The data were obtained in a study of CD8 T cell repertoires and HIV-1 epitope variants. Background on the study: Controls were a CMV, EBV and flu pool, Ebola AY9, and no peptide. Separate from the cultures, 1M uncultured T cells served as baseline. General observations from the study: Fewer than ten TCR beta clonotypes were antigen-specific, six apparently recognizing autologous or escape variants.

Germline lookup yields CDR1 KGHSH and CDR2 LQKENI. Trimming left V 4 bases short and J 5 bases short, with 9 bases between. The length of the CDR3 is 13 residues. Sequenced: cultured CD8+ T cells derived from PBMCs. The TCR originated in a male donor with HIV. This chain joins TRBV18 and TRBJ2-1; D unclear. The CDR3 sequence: CASSLGTDNEQFF. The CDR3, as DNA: TGTGCCAGCTCACTAGGTACGGACAATGAGCAGTTCTTC. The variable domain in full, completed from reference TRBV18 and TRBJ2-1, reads NAGVMQNPRHLVRRRGQEARLRCSPMKGHSHVYWYRQLPEEGLKFMVYLQKENIIDESGMPKERFSAEFPKEGPSILRIQQVVRGDSAAYFCASSLGTDNEQFFGPGTRLTVL.